Listed below are T cell receptor beta chains from one sample, sequenced in a study of shared clonotypes between healthy human individuals. Profiling relied on immunoSEQ multiplex PCR, and the TCRdb table lists in-frame clones only, not all of them. The table includes hundreds of thousands of clones, about three quarters detected once. Sequencing was done on a sample of PBMCs. These receptors originate from a woman in her thirties or forties in good health. Some clones in this sample may be carry-over from other donors' samples. The CDR3 runs from the conserved cysteine through the conserved F or W. Fields, in order: D gene, CDR3 length, clone size, V gene, J gene, CDR3 protein, CDR3 DNA. A D gene is named only where the DNA matches it firmly. Clone size is shown for a subset of rows, as once, few, many or a class of expanded clone.

-	14	-	TRBV27	TRBJ2-6	CASSLIPGANVLTF	TGTGCCAGCAGTTTAATCCCTGGGGCCAACGTCCTGACTTTC
-	13	-	TRBV5-1	TRBJ2-5	CASSFPGEETQYF	TGCGCCAGCAGCTTCCCGGGGGAAGAGACCCAGTACTTC
-	15	-	TRBV30	TRBJ2-7	CAWRRTGAGAYEQYF	TGTGCCTGGAGGCGCACGGGCGCTGGGGCCTACGAGCAGTACTTC
-	16	-	TRBV10-3	TRBJ1-2	CAISDSSGETNYGYTF	TGTGCCATCAGTGACAGTAGCGGAGAAACTAACTATGGCTACACCTTC
-	14	-	TRBV7-4	TRBJ2-5	CASNPPSESRTQYF	TGTGCCAGCAACCCTCCAAGCGAGTCACGGACCCAGTACTTC
TRBD1	13	-	TRBV13	TRBJ1-5	CASSQDRNQPQHF	TGTGCCAGCAGCCAGGACAGGAATCAGCCCCAGCATTTT
TRBD2	16	once	TRBV27	TRBJ2-3	CASSRLGLADTDTQYF	TGTGCCAGCAGCAGGCTGGGACTAGCGGACACAGATACGCAGTATTTT
TRBD1	14	-	TRBV5-8	TRBJ2-7	CASSFRQGSYEQYF	TGTGCCAGCAGCTTCCGACAGGGGTCCTACGAGCAGTACTTC
-	14	-	TRBV2	TRBJ1-1	CASSASSTGTEAFF	TGTGCCAGCAGTGCCAGCTCGACGGGAACTGAAGCTTTCTTT
-	17	-	TRBV4-1	TRBJ2-1	CASSQDVLWSSYNEQFF	TGCGCCAGCAGCCAAGATGTCTTGTGGAGCTCCTACAATGAGCAGTTCTTC
-	11	once	TRBV28	TRBJ1-1	CASSPQVIAFF	TGTGCCAGCAGTCCGCAAGTGATAGCTTTCTTT
-	12	few	TRBV7-6	TRBJ1-5	CASSLVGQPQHF	TGTGCCAGCAGCTTAGTAGGGCAGCCCCAGCATTTT